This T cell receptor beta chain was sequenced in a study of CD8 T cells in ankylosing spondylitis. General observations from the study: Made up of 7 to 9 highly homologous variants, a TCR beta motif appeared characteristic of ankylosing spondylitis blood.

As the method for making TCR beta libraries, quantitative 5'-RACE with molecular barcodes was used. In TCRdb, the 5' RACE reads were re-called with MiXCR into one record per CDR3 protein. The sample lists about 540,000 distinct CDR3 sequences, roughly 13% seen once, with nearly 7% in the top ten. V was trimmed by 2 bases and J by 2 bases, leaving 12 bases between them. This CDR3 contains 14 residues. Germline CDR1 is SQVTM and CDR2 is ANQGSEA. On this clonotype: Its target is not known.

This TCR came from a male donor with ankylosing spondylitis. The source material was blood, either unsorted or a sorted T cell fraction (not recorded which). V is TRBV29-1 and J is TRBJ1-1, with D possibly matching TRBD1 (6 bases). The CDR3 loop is CSVELQGYNTEAFF. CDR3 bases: TGCAGCGTTGAACTTCAGGGGTACAACACTGAAGCTTTCTTT.